Presented here are 31 T cell receptor beta chains from one specimen sequenced in a study of beta chain features in type 1 diabetes. The study reverse transcribed the entire isolated RNA, so it sequenced expressed TCRB transcripts. Only in-frame clones appear in the TCRdb table, and some are missing; sequencing was by immunoSEQ multiplex PCR. The sample contains around 250,000 clones, 13% to 15% of which appear only once. Sequencing used naive CD4+ T cells from blood. All receptors derive from a middle-aged woman in good health.

The CDR3 loop reads CASSFVTTNEKLFF. The CDR3 DNA follows: TGTGCCAGCAGCTTCGTTACAACTAATGAAAAACTGTTTTTT. V gene TRBV7-9 combines with J gene TRBJ1-4; no firm D call. CDR3 size: 14 residues. The V gene lost 3 bases and the J gene lost 0 bases, with 5 bases spanning the gap. CDR1 is SEHNR, CDR2 FQNEAQ, per germline (reference sequence). The full variable domain, completed using reference TRBV7-9 and TRBJ1-4, is DTGVSQNPRHKITKRGQNVTFRCDPISEHNRLYWYRQTLGQGPEFLTYFQNEAQLEKSRLLSDRFSAERPKGSFSTLEIQRTEQGDSAMYLCASSFVTTNEKLFFGSGTQLSVL.

This clone came up a few times. This chain uses TRBV12-5 with TRBJ2-1, with no clear D. Germline CDR1 reads LGHNT; CDR2 reads FRNRAP. Between the trimmed V and J ends, which lost 2 bases and 0 bases, there was a span of 11 bases. The CDR3 has 16 residues. CDR3 in amino acids: CASGLIPTSSYNEQFF. CDR3 sequence (DNA): TGTGCTAGTGGTTTGATTCCTACGAGCTCCTACAATGAGCAGTTCTTC.

In this sample, this clone turned up many times. The J gene is TRBJ2-7, the V gene TRBV29-1, with D tentatively TRBD1 (6 bases). CDR1 SQVTM and CDR2 ANQGSEA come from the germline V gene. Trimming pared 7 bases from V and 2 bases from J, leaving 15 bases between. The CDR3 totals 13 residues. The CDR3 sequence is CSAVDRPPYEQYF. In DNA form, the CDR3 reads TGCAGCGCTGTGGACAGACCACCCTACGAGCAGTACTTC.

The rearrangement links TRBV4-1 to TRBJ1-2; D call uncertain. Germline CDR1 MGHRA, CDR2 YSYEKL. The CDR3 covers 17 residues. Trimming cost V 0 bases and J 0 bases, with 14 bases left between them. Here the CDR3 reads CASSQDLVTRANYGYTF. Written as DNA, the CDR3 is TGCGCCAGCAGCCAAGATCTCGTGACCCGGGCTAACTATGGCTACACCTTC.

V and J are TRBV5-4 and TRBJ1-1; maybe TRBD1 (6 bases). Germline V gene sequence: CDR1 SGHNT, CDR2 YYREEE (reference sequence). The length of the CDR3 is 13 residues. The V and J ends lost 3 bases and 4 bases respectively, with 10 bases between them. The DNA of the CDR3 is TGTGCCAGCAGCTCACAGGGTTTCACTGAAGCTTTCTTT. The encoded protein is CASSSQGFTEAFF.

V gene TRBV4-1 combines with J gene TRBJ2-1; the match to TRBD2 covers 8 bases. Trimming took 0 bases from V and 7 from J; bases not matched to a gene: 8. Germline V lookup: CDR1 MGHRA, CDR2 YSYEKL. The CDR3 loop spans 16 amino acids. CDR3 in amino acids: CASSQEVAGRRNEQFF. Written as DNA, the CDR3 is TGCGCCAGCAGCCAAGAGGTAGCGGGGAGACGAAATGAGCAGTTCTTC.

The J gene is TRBJ1-1, the V gene TRBV14; 8 nucleotides line up with TRBD1. The CDR3 totals 16 residues. Trimming took 1 base from V and 8 from J; bases not matched to a gene: 12. CDR1 is SGHDN and CDR2 is FVKESK in the germline V gene. CDR3 in DNA: TGTGCCAGCAGCCAAGCCCTCCTTACAGGGGGGGGAGAAGCTTTCTTT. It is translated as CASSQALLTGGGEAFF.

This clone turned up a few times. J is TRBJ2-7 and V is TRBV5-1; 8 bases match TRBD2. The CDR3 contains 13 residues. Trimming cost V 4 bases and J 7 bases; bases outside gene matches: 7. The germline V gene encodes CDR1 SGHRS and CDR2 YFSETQ. CDR3 protein: CASSRTSLWEQYF. The CDR3 nucleotides are TGCGCCAGCAGCCGGACTAGCCTGTGGGAGCAGTACTTC.

The gene calls are TRBV25-1 and TRBJ2-1; perhaps TRBD2 as D (7 bases). CDR3 length: 16 residues. Germline V CDR1 and CDR2: MGHDK, SYGVNS. Between the trimmed V and J ends, which lost 6 bases and 5 bases, there was a span of 20 bases. CDR3 loop: CASSPTRGGPHNEQFF. The CDR3 coding sequence is TGTGCCAGCAGCCCCACTAGGGGGGGTCCCCACAATGAGCAGTTCTTC. The entire variable domain, with the rest obtained from reference TRBV25-1 and TRBJ2-1, is as follows: EADIYQTPRYLVIGTGKKITLECSQTMGHDKMYWYQQDPGMELHLIHYSYGVNSTEKGDLSSESTVSRIRTEHFPLTLESARPSHTSQYLCASSPTRGGPHNEQFFGPGTRLTVL.

The gene calls are TRBV6-5 and TRBJ2-5, with D possibly TRBD2 on 5 matching bases. Looked up from germline, CDR1 is MNHEY and CDR2 is SVGAGI. CDR3 length: 12 residues. V was pared by 7 bases and J by 11 bases, with 17 bases between. For the CDR3, the DNA is TGTGCCAGCACCGACGGTGGGTGGGAGCAGTACTTC. As protein: CASTDGGWEQYF.

The chain is built from TRBV6-4 and TRBJ2-1; 9 bases fit TRBD2. The trim removed 6 bases at V and 8 bases at J, leaving 8 bases unmatched. Germline CDR1 MRHNA, CDR2 SNTAGT. The CDR3 consists of 14 residues. CDR3 bases: TGTGCCAGCAGCGGGACTAGCCTTAGCTATGAGCAGTTCTTC. This codes for CASSGTSLSYEQFF.

The chain links TRBV7-2 to TRBJ2-3, with 7 bases matching TRBD2. Per the germline V gene, CDR1 is SGHTA and CDR2 is FQGNSA. This CDR3 has 14 residues. V gave up 1 base and J gave up 4 bases; unmatched junction bases: 2. DNA for the CDR3: TGTGCCAGCAGCTTAGTTGCGGGGGCAGATACGCAGTATTTT. Translating gives CASSLVAGADTQYF.

The chain employs TRBV5-4 and TRBJ2-7; 7 bases agree with TRBD1. Per the germline V gene, CDR1 is SGHNT and CDR2 is YYREEE (reference sequence). V was clipped by 4 bases and J by 4 bases; unmatched bases: 8. CDR3 length equals 14 residues. CDR3 residues: CASSARQGVYEQYF. The CDR3 DNA follows: TGTGCCAGCAGCGCGAGACAGGGTGTATACGAGCAGTACTTC.

This clone was counted once. The rearrangement uses TRBV9 and TRBJ2-7, with TRBD2 identical over 8 bases. CDR3 length: 15 amino acids. The J segment lost 5 bases and the V segment lost 0 bases, leaving 7 bases of the junction unmatched. Germline V gives CDR1 SGDLS, CDR2 YYNGEE. The CDR3 here is CASSVGTSNHHEQYF. Written as DNA, the CDR3 is TGTGCCAGCAGCGTAGGGACTAGCAACCACCACGAGCAGTACTTC.

V is TRBV9 and J is TRBJ1-4, with 11 nucleotides matching TRBD1. The CDR3 extends over 17 amino acids. Germline V gene sequence: CDR1 SGDLS, CDR2 YYNGEE. V was clipped by 0 bases and J by 5 bases; unmatched bases: 6. The CDR3, as DNA: TGTGCCAGCAGCGTAGCTTCCTGGACAGGGGGCAATGAAAAACTGTTTTTT. It codes for CASSVASWTGGNEKLFF.

This chain joins TRBV5-4 and TRBJ1-4; D remains ambiguous. CDR1 and CDR2 (germline): SGHNT, YYREEE (reference sequence). The CDR3 contains 15 residues. Between the trimmed V and J ends, which lost 5 bases and 0 bases, there was a span of 11 bases. DNA of the CDR3: TGTGCCAGCAGTCTGTTCGGGGCAACTAATGAAAAACTGTTTTTT. Translating it yields CASSLFGATNEKLFF.

This clone occurred a few times. The chain employs TRBV7-2 and TRBJ2-3; possibly TRBD2 for D (10 bases). The V end lost 5 bases, the J end lost 1 base, and 25 bases lay between the germline ends. This CDR3 comprises 19 residues. The germline CDR1 and CDR2 sequences are SGHTA and FQGNSA. CDR3 loop: CASSTWTGASGGRTDTQYF. The CDR3 nucleotides read TGTGCCAGCAGCACCTGGACAGGGGCTAGCGGGGGCCGCACAGATACGCAGTATTTT.

The chain has TRBV28 and TRBJ1-2; D is perhaps TRBD1 (6 bases). Germline CDR1 MDHEN, CDR2 SYDVKM. This CDR3 contains 13 residues. The V gene lost 5 bases and the J gene lost 8 bases, with 15 bases spanning the gap. The CDR3 sequence: CASSPIRGWGYTF. In DNA, the CDR3 is TGTGCCAGCAGTCCCATCAGGGGTTGGGGCTACACCTTC.

The chain couples TRBV27 to TRBJ1-1; TRBD1 aligns across 10 bases. V shed 2 bases and J 1 base; nucleotides not matched to a gene: 4. Germline loops: CDR1 MNHEY, CDR2 SMNVEV (reference sequence). This CDR3 region has 16 residues. The CDR3: CASSLGTGVGNTEAFF. CDR3 bases: TGTGCCAGCAGTTTAGGGACAGGGGTGGGGAACACTGAAGCTTTCTTT.

This clone came up a few times. This chain connects TRBV2 to TRBJ2-7; 11 bases agree with TRBD2. The junction had 5 bases not matched to a gene; V was cut back by 4 bases and J by 3 bases. This CDR3 comprises 15 residues. The germline V gene has CDR1 SNHLY and CDR2 FYNNEI. CDR3: CASSARLAGHYEQYF. CDR3 nucleotide sequence: TGTGCCAGCAGTGCGAGACTAGCGGGGCACTACGAGCAGTACTTC.

There are a few counts of this clone. The CDR3: CASGLGQGDETQYF. CDR3 DNA: TGTGCTAGTGGTTTGGGACAGGGGGATGAGACCCAGTACTTC. The chain links TRBV12-5 to TRBJ2-5; 9 positions match TRBD1. The germline V gene has CDR1 LGHNT and CDR2 FRNRAP. After removal of 1 base from V and 5 bases from J, the junction contained 2 bases not matched to a gene. The CDR3 runs 14 residues. Looking up the rest from reference TRBV12-5 and TRBJ2-5 gives the full variable domain: DARVTQTPRHKVTEMGQEVTMRCQPILGHNTVFWYRQTMMQGLELLAYFRNRAPLDDSGMPKDRFSAEMPDATLATLKIQPSEPRDSAVYFCASGLGQGDETQYFGPGTRLLVL.

This clone was seen only a few times. The gene calls are TRBV6-6 and TRBJ2-7; D is uncertain. The CDR3 runs to 14 residues. The V and J ends lost 8 bases and 4 bases respectively, with 18 bases between them. Germline CDR1 MNHNY, CDR2 SVGAGI (reference sequence). CDR3 nucleotide sequence: TGTGCCAGCGCAAGGCCTGGGCAGTTTTACGAGCAGTACTTC. Its translation: CASARPGQFYEQYF.

The rearrangement joins TRBV4-3 to TRBJ2-2; D unclear. CDR1 and CDR2 from the germline V gene are LGHNA and YSLEER. The ends were cut back, 0 bases at V and 5 bases at J, with 7 bases in the middle. This CDR3 is built from 14 residues. CDR3 bases: TGCGCCAGCAGCCAAGATCCGAGTACCGGGGAGCTGTTTTTT. Translated: CASSQDPSTGELFF.

This clone occurred a few times. The V gene is TRBV6-1, the J gene TRBJ2-2, with a weak D call TRBD1 (7 bases). Per germline, CDR1 MNHNS and CDR2 SASEGT. This CDR3 contains 19 residues. V lost 3 bases to trimming and J lost 2 bases, with 22 bases between them. The CDR3 spells CASSDGLQGRGRNTGELFF. The CDR3, as DNA: TGTGCCAGCAGTGACGGACTACAGGGGAGAGGACGAAACACCGGGGAGCTGTTTTTT.

V gene TRBV27 combines with J gene TRBJ1-1; 7 bases map to TRBD1. The CDR3 consists of 17 residues. Germline-derived CDR1 and CDR2 are MNHEY and SMNVEV (reference sequence). The trim removed 0 bases at V and 0 bases at J, leaving 7 bases unmatched. The CDR3 DNA reads TGTGCCAGCAGTTTATCGGCAGGGGGAGATATGAACACTGAAGCTTTCTTT. It specifies CASSLSAGGDMNTEAFF.

In this sample, this clone turned up a few times. The chain combines TRBV2 with TRBJ1-4; 7 nucleotides line up with TRBD1. Germline CDR1 and CDR2: SNHLY and FYNNEI. This CDR3 is 16 amino acids long. The V segment lost 7 bases and the J segment 0 bases; nucleotides outside the gene matches: 8. CDR3 sequence (DNA): TGTGCCAGCATCCCCGGGACAGTCGCAACTAATGAAAAACTGTTTTTT. This codes for CASIPGTVATNEKLFF.

In this sample, this clone turned up a few times. V gene TRBV19 combines with J gene TRBJ1-2; D may be TRBD1 (6 bases). Germline CDR1 reads LNHDA; CDR2 reads SQIVND (reference sequence). The CDR3 has 13 residues. The V gene lost 7 bases and the J gene lost 8 bases, with 17 bases spanning the gap. This CDR3 is CASTADRRRGYTF. Here the CDR3 DNA reads TGTGCCAGTACAGCCGACAGGCGAAGGGGCTACACCTTC. Complete variable domain (other parts from reference TRBV19 and TRBJ1-2): DGGITQSPKYLFRKEGQNVTLSCEQNLNHDAMYWYRQDPGQGLRLIYYSQIVNDFQKGDIAEGYSVSREKKESFPLTVTSAQKNPTAFYLCASTADRRRGYTFGSGTRLTVV.

This clone has just a few counts. V gene TRBV18 combines with J gene TRBJ2-3; tentatively, D is TRBD2 (5 bases). V was trimmed by 4 bases and J by 5 bases, leaving 10 bases between them. The V gene's germline CDR1 is KGHSH and CDR2 LQKENI. This CDR3 region has 13 residues. The CDR3 here is CASSLSAGDTQYF. In DNA, the CDR3 is TGTGCCAGCTCACTATCCGCGGGAGATACGCAGTATTTT.

V usage is TRBV4-3 and J usage is TRBJ2-3, with D possibly TRBD2 on 7 matching bases. Trimming stripped 0 bases from V and 3 bases from J, with 13 bases between. CDR3 length equals 16 residues. Germline V gene sequence: CDR1 LGHNA, CDR2 YSLEER. The CDR3 spells CASSQEGGVGTDTQYF. As DNA, the CDR3 is TGCGCCAGCAGCCAAGAAGGGGGGGTGGGTACAGATACGCAGTATTTT.

This clone was seen only a few times. This chain connects TRBV18 to TRBJ1-1; maybe TRBD1 (6 bases). This CDR3 has 13 amino acids. The germline V gene has CDR1 KGHSH and CDR2 LQKENI. V lost 3 bases to trimming and J lost 7 bases, with 12 bases between them. The CDR3 DNA follows: TGTGCCAGCTCACCGTCAGGGGATGTTGAAGCTTTCTTT. Protein product: CASSPSGDVEAFF.

The rearrangement joins TRBV27 to TRBJ2-7; the D gene is possibly TRBD1 (5 bases). There are 16 residues in the CDR3. V was cut by 3 bases and J by 0 bases, with 15 bases left in between. Germline V gene lookup returns CDR1 MNHEY and CDR2 SMNVEV (reference sequence). CDR3 amino acids: CASSFSVGLSSYEQYF. The CDR3 DNA reads as TGTGCCAGCAGTTTCTCCGTGGGGCTCAGCTCCTACGAGCAGTACTTC.